A single sample gave rise to the 13 T cell receptor beta chains below, sequenced in a study of blood T cell repertoires in COVID-19 (dated by TCRdb to 2020 to 2022). The library was produced with the immunoSEQ multiplex PCR assay. Entries here come from immuneACCESS through TCRdb and include only in-frame sequences with V and J called. Some clones fail to appear in such tables; in the studies checked, an unresolved V gene covers under half of the shortfall, and the cause of the remainder is unknown. For this sample there are 300,000 to 400,000 clones; roughly 85% appear just once. The top ten constitute around 4.5% of the sample. Sequencing was performed on PBMCs or T cells enriched from blood (not recorded which). These TCRs come from a woman aged 35 to 49 with acute COVID-19.

The chain has TRBV10-3 and TRBJ1-6; TRBD1 aligns across 9 bases. This CDR3 contains 15 residues. Per the germline V gene, CDR1 is ENHRY and CDR2 is SYGVKD. V gave up 6 bases and J gave up 5 bases; unmatched junction bases: 5. The CDR3 here is CAIRGTGIDNSPLHF. DNA for the CDR3: TGTGCCATCAGGGGGACAGGGATAGATAATTCACCCCTCCACTTT.

This CDR3 reads CASSLLDRGPEAFF. CDR3 nucleotides: TGTGCCAGCAGCCTACTAGACAGGGGCCCTGAAGCTTTCTTT. The chain combines TRBV3-1 (or the pseudogene TRBV3-2) with TRBJ1-1, with 8 positions matching TRBD1. The CDR3 is 14 amino acids. The germline V gene has CDR1 LGHDT and CDR2 YNNKEL (reference sequence). After removal of 4 bases from V and 6 bases from J, the junction contained 7 bases not matched to a gene.

The V call is TRBV5-1, the J call TRBJ1-2, with D perhaps TRBD1 (6 bases). This CDR3 has 15 residues. The V gene's germline CDR1 is SGHRS and CDR2 YFSETQ. V was trimmed by 2 bases and J by 2 bases, leaving 13 bases between them. The CDR3: CASSFTPGENYGYTF. The DNA for the CDR3 is TGCGCCAGCAGCTTCACGCCAGGGGAAAACTATGGCTACACCTTC.

With respect to this clone: A clone one base away is much larger, so this may be a read error. The rearrangement links TRBV28 to TRBJ1-4, with 9 bases identical to TRBD1. There are 14 residues in the CDR3. V was clipped by 4 bases and J by 8 bases; unmatched bases: 5. Looked up from germline, CDR1 is MDHEN and CDR2 is SYDVKM. As DNA, the CDR3 is TGTGCCAGCAGTTCCGGGACAGGGTTCGAAAAACTGTTTTTT. It translates to CASSSGTGFEKLFF.

The CDR3 region is CASSLGRVSYNEQFF. Written as DNA, the CDR3 is TGCGCCAGCAGCTTGGGCAGGGTCTCCTACAATGAGCAGTTCTTC. J is TRBJ2-1 and V is TRBV5-1; possibly TRBD1 for D (5 bases). Deletions cut 0 bases from V and 0 bases from J, with 7 bases between. Per the germline V gene, CDR1 is SGHRS and CDR2 is YFSETQ. The CDR3 runs to 15 residues.

This rearrangement joins TRBV12-5 to TRBJ2-1, with D perhaps matching TRBD2 (7 bases). CDR1 and CDR2 from the germline V gene are LGHNT and FRNRAP. Trimming shortened V by 4 bases and J by 12 bases, and 16 bases separated the two germline ends. CDR3 size: 13 residues. The CDR3 loop is CASGSLGGAGQFF. The CDR3 DNA is TGTGCTAGTGGTTCTTTAGGGGGGGCTGGGCAGTTCTTC.

The J gene is TRBJ2-1, the V gene TRBV10-1, with TRBD2 identical over 11 bases. CDR1 is WNHNN, CDR2 SYGVQD, per germline (reference sequence). Trimming cost V 7 bases and J 0 bases; bases outside gene matches: 14. The CDR3 is 19 amino acids. The CDR3 is CASNRSGTSGIYSYNEQFF. The CDR3 nucleotides are TGCGCCAGCAATAGGAGCGGGACTAGCGGAATTTACTCCTACAATGAGCAGTTCTTC.

The rearrangement uses TRBV2 and TRBJ2-5; TRBD2 matches 10 bases. V shed 6 bases and J 3 bases; nucleotides not matched to a gene: 7. Germline CDR1 is SNHLY and CDR2 is FYNNEI. This CDR3 has 15 amino acids. DNA for the CDR3: TGTGCCAGCAGAGCCGGGACTAGCGAGAAAGAGACCCAGTACTTC. Translation: CASRAGTSEKETQYF. The full variable domain, completed using reference TRBV2 and TRBJ2-5, is EPEVTQTPSHQVTQMGQEVILRCVPISNHLYFYWYRQILGQKVEFLVSFYNNEISEKSEIFDDQFSVERPDGSNFTLKIRSTKLEDSAMYFCASRAGTSEKETQYFGPGTRLLVL.

This chain joins TRBV24-1 and TRBJ2-1; tentatively, D is TRBD2 (7 bases). The germline gives CDR1 KGHDR, CDR2 SFDVKD. Trimming cost V 3 bases and J 1 base, with 30 bases left between them. CDR3 length: 22 amino acids. DNA of the CDR3: TGTGCCACCAGTGATCCCTCCGGACTGGGGGGCAGAGGGAGGGGTTCCTACAATGAGCAGTTCTTC. This codes for CATSDPSGLGGRGRGSYNEQFF.

The rearrangement links TRBV24-1 to TRBJ2-1; tentatively, D is TRBD1 (6 bases). This CDR3 comprises 16 residues. The germline V and J ends were trimmed by 4 bases and 4 bases, with 16 bases remaining between them. Germline V gene data show CDR1 as KGHDR and CDR2 as SFDVKD. CDR3 loop: CATSDPKDSRYNEQFF. CDR3 in DNA: TGTGCCACCAGTGACCCAAAGGACAGCCGGTACAATGAGCAGTTCTTC.

The chain employs TRBV11-2 and TRBJ2-2; D not resolved. The germline V gene encodes CDR1 SGHAT and CDR2 FQNNGV. Trimming took 4 bases from V and 4 from J, leaving 10 bases between them. This CDR3 has 14 residues. The CDR3 DNA is TGTGCCAGCAGCTGGCCACCCCCCACCGGGGAGCTGTTTTTT. It is translated as CASSWPPPTGELFF.

This clone was detected only a few times. The sample contains more than one DNA sequence encoding this CDR3. The chain links TRBV5-4 to TRBJ2-1, with 13 bases matching TRBD2. With 0 bases clipped from V and 7 bases from J, the junction kept 1 base outside the gene matches. This CDR3 has 15 residues. Germline lookup yields CDR1 SGHNT and CDR2 YYREEE (reference sequence). CDR3 sequence (DNA): TGTGCCAGCAGCTTGGGACTAGCGGGGGGAAATGAGCAGTTCTTC. Translation gives CASSLGLAGGNEQFF.

The chain has TRBV7-9 and TRBJ1-3, with D possibly being TRBD1 (6 bases). Germline values: CDR1 SEHNR, CDR2 FQNEAQ (reference sequence). V lost 5 bases to trimming and J lost 0 bases, with 11 bases between them. The CDR3 sequence is 15 residues long. In DNA form, the CDR3 reads TGTGCCAGCAGCCTACAGGGTTTCTCTGGAAACACCATATATTTT. Protein: CASSLQGFSGNTIYF.